This is a list of T cell receptor beta chains from one sample in a study of patients and donors after allogeneic stem cell transplantation. In TCRdb, the RT-PCR reads were re-called with MiXCR into one record per CDR3 protein. The sample lists hundreds of thousands of distinct CDR3 sequences; 16% were seen once. The sample was blood, either unsorted or a sorted T cell fraction (not recorded which). These receptors originate from a human donor who was either an allogeneic HSCT recipient or a stem cell or donor lymphocyte infusion donor (not recorded which). It is not recorded whose cells these are; they may come from a transplant donor. CDR3s include the opening cysteine and the closing phenylalanine or tryptophan. Fields, in order: clone size, D gene, V gene, J gene, CDR3 protein, CDR3 DNA. D genes are given only for firm matches. For some rows the clone size is stated as once, few or many, or as a class when expanded; others skip it.

few,TRBD2,TRBV7-3,TRBJ2-1,CASSLMGGTSGGNEQFF,TGTGCCAGCAGCTTAATGGGTGGGACTAGCGGGGGGAATGAGCAGTTCTTC
few,-,TRBV5-1,TRBJ2-3,CASSYRARDTQYF,TGCGCCAGCAGCTATAGGGCCCGAGATACGCAGTATTTT
-,TRBD1,TRBV5-1,TRBJ2-5,CASSLGDRGGETQYF,TGCGCCAGCAGCTTGGGTGACAGGGGAGGCGAGACCCAGTACTTC
-,TRBD2,TRBV7-9,TRBJ2-2,CASSLVVSGSHTGELFF,TGTGCCAGCAGCTTAGTGGTTAGCGGGAGCCACACCGGGGAGCTGTTTTTT
many,TRBD2,TRBV4-1,TRBJ2-5,CASSLRGAGGETQYF,TGCGCCAGCAGCCTTAGGGGAGCCGGGGGGGAGACCCAGTACTTC
few,-,TRBV6-1,TRBJ1-5,CASSEGGSFSSNQPQHF,TGTGCCAGCAGTGAAGGGGGCTCGTTTAGTAGCAATCAGCCCCAGCATTTT
-,TRBD2,TRBV20-1,TRBJ2-5,CSEAPLAGRAETQYF,TGCAGTGAGGCGCCCCTAGCGGGTAGGGCAGAGACCCAGTACTTC
many,TRBD2,TRBV12-3/TRBV12-4,TRBJ2-5,CASSLRTSGQETQYF,TGTGCCAGCAGCCTTAGGACTAGCGGCCAAGAGACCCAGTACTTC
few,-,TRBV25-1,TRBJ1-2,CASSEYVQGYGYTF,TGTGCCAGCAGTGAATATGTCCAGGGCTATGGCTACACCTTC
few,-,TRBV15,TRBJ2-3,CATSGRRSSSDTQYF,TGTGCCACCAGCGGACGTCGGTCCTCATCAGATACGCAGTATTTT
many,TRBD2,TRBV12-3/TRBV12-4,TRBJ2-7,CASNSSGRAYEQYF,TGTGCCAGCAATTCCAGCGGGAGGGCCTACGAGCAGTACTTC
once,-,TRBV19,TRBJ2-5,CASSMERRKETQYF,TGTGCCAGTAGTATGGAACGGAGGAAAGAGACCCAGTACTTC
-,-,TRBV12-3/TRBV12-4,TRBJ2-3,CASTPVGRTLDTQYF,TGTGCCAGCACCCCAGTGGGTCGTACACTAGATACGCAGTATTTT
-,-,TRBV25-1,TRBJ1-2,CASSEPGRSYGYTF,TGTGCCAGCAGTGAACCGGGCCGAAGCTATGGCTACACCTTC
few,-,TRBV6-2/TRBV6-3,TRBJ1-1,CASTARNTEAFF,TGTGCCAGCACCGCCCGGAACACTGAAGCTTTCTTT
-,-,TRBV15,TRBJ2-7,CATSKTASYEQYF,TGTGCCACCAGCAAAACAGCCTCCTACGAGCAGTACTTC
-,-,TRBV2,TRBJ2-7,CASSDPSLTDYEQYF,TGTGCCAGCAGTGACCCATCCTTAACTGACTACGAGCAGTACTTC
few,-,TRBV4-1,TRBJ1-4,CASSQVTGEKLFF,TGCGCCAGCAGCCAAGTAACGGGTGAAAAACTGTTTTTT
-,TRBD2,TRBV25-1,TRBJ2-2,CASRPTSGLSTGELFF,TGTGCCAGCAGACCGACTAGCGGGTTAAGCACCGGGGAGCTGTTTTTT
-,TRBD1,TRBV27,TRBJ2-7,CASSARQGLSYEQYF,TGTGCCAGCAGTGCTAGACAGGGGCTCTCCTACGAGCAGTACTTC
few,TRBD2,TRBV9,TRBJ2-2,CASSVTSGYGGTGELFF,TGTGCCAGCAGCGTGACTAGCGGCTACGGGGGGACCGGGGAGCTGTTTTTT
-,-,TRBV4-2,TRBJ2-6,CASSQEERSQVLTF,TGTGCCAGCAGCCAAGAGGAACGGTCCCAGGTCCTGACTTTC
-,-,TRBV4-1,TRBJ1-1,CASSQDRRSGEAFF,TGCGCCAGCAGCCAAGATAGGAGGTCAGGTGAAGCTTTCTTT
many,-,TRBV3-1,TRBJ2-2,CASSQDRSSGELFF,TGTGCCAGCAGCCAAGATCGAAGCTCCGGGGAGCTGTTTTTT
few,-,TRBV5-1,TRBJ2-1,CASSRQGGYNEQFF,TGCGCCAGCAGCAGGCAGGGGGGCTACAATGAGCAGTTCTTC
few,-,TRBV29-1,TRBJ1-1,CSARPGLLNTEAFF,TGCAGCGCCCGGCCGGGACTCTTGAACACTGAAGCTTTCTTT
-,-,TRBV5-1,TRBJ1-5,CASSLAVAENTQHF,TGCGCCAGCAGCTTGGCCGTAGCGGAGAATACGCAGCATTTT
-,TRBD1,TRBV5-1,TRBJ1-1,CASSLLRGLEAFF,TGCGCCAGCAGCTTGTTAAGGGGGCTTGAAGCTTTCTTT
few,-,TRBV27,TRBJ2-7,CASSLSLGNQAYEQYF,TGTGCCAGCAGTTTATCCCTCGGCAACCAGGCCTACGAGCAGTACTTC
-,-,TRBV4-3,TRBJ2-1,CASSQSVGGGSYNEQFF,TGCGCCAGCAGCCAATCTGTCGGGGGAGGATCCTACAATGAGCAGTTCTTC
few,-,TRBV29-1,TRBJ2-3,CSGGQKDTQYF,TGCAGCGGCGGACAGAAAGATACGCAGTATTTT
-,-,TRBV19,TRBJ2-7,CASTSLPGGGEQYF,TGTGCCAGTACCTCCCTCCCAGGGGGGGGCGAGCAGTACTTC
few,-,TRBV12-3/TRBV12-4,TRBJ1-1,CASALSGRGFLATEAFF,TGTGCCAGCGCCCTCTCGGGGAGGGGTTTTTTGGCCACTGAAGCTTTCTTT
few,TRBD2,TRBV5-1,TRBJ2-7,CASGRGITSYEQYF,TGCGCCAGCGGGCGGGGGATCACCTCCTACGAGCAGTACTTC
many,-,TRBV19,TRBJ1-5,CASKAGNQPQHF,TGTGCCAGTAAGGCAGGGAATCAGCCCCAGCATTTT
-,-,TRBV20-1,TRBJ1-2,CSARMENYGYTF,TGCAGTGCTAGGATGGAGAACTATGGCTACACCTTC
-,TRBD2,TRBV12-3/TRBV12-4,TRBJ2-7,CASSFPSGGIYEQYF,TGTGCCAGCAGTTTTCCTAGCGGGGGGATTTACGAGCAGTACTTC
-,TRBD1,TRBV7-2,TRBJ2-3,CALDRETDTQYF,TGTGCCCTAGACAGGGAGACAGATACGCAGTATTTT
few,TRBD1,TRBV7-9,TRBJ1-5,CASSLDRGDQPQHF,TGTGCCAGCAGCTTGGACAGGGGGGATCAGCCCCAGCATTTT
-,TRBD2,TRBV6-1,TRBJ2-3,CASTYLLAGGPTDTQYF,TGTGCCAGCACCTACCTACTAGCGGGAGGGCCGACAGATACGCAGTATTTT
-,-,TRBV5-1,TRBJ2-7,CASSLEYGSYEQYF,TGCGCCAGCAGCTTGGAATACGGAAGCTACGAGCAGTACTTC
few,-,TRBV18,TRBJ1-4,CATRGVDTNEKLFF,TGTGCCACCCGAGGAGTTGACACTAATGAAAAACTGTTTTTT
many,-,TRBV29-1,TRBJ2-7,CSGTVQSRAGEQYF,TGCAGCGGCACGGTCCAGTCCCGGGCGGGCGAGCAGTACTTC